The T cell receptor beta chain described here comes from a study of blood T cell repertoires in COVID-19. At the level of the study: Donors in the United States, Italy and Spain gave samples during acute or convalescent COVID-19. Nucleic acid was either cDNA or gDNA, and it came from T cells, B-cell-depleted T cells, or PBMCs.

Original processing notes: How many nucleated cells were present was estimated from reference gene primer amplification. TCRdb's table, derived via immunoSEQ multiplex PCR, lists solely in-frame clones and lacks some. Clonal size and the V and J genes are those of that table, whereas D and trimming came from the DNA. The sample has some 250,000 clones, about four fifths seen once. Germline assignment: CDR1 MNHEY and CDR2 SMNVEV (reference sequence). This CDR3 spans 13 amino acids. V shed 8 bases and J shed 1 base, with 10 bases lying between them. This chain joins TRBV27 and TRBJ2-3; perhaps TRBD1 as D (6 bases). Sequencing was performed on peripheral blood. The clonotype comes from a woman aged 55-70 years with active or convalescent COVID-19. The CDR3 protein is CASHAGGTDTQYF. As DNA, the CDR3 is TGTGCCAGCCATGCAGGGGGCACAGATACGCAGTATTTT.